One sample yielded the 32 T cell receptor beta chains listed below, sequenced in a study of Graves' ophthalmopathy and Graves' hyperthyroidism. Investigators amplified TCR beta CDR3 regions from RNA transcripts. An initial RT-PCR round employing HTBI primers preceded a second-round multiplex PCR. Each CDR3 protein gets one entry after TCRdb re-called the multiplex PCR reads with MiXCR. Among 560,000 or so distinct CDR3 sequences listed, about 35% were seen once. Specimen: peripheral blood or thyroid tissue (not recorded which). The receptors were gathered from an adult man with Graves' hyperthyroidism.

This clonotype has only a few counts. DNA of the CDR3: TGCAGTGCTAGAGACTTAGACAGTTACGAGCAGTACTTC. Its protein product is CSARDLDSYEQYF. The rearrangement links TRBV20-1 to TRBJ2-7; D is possibly TRBD1 (5 bases). The V end lost 0 bases, the J end lost 4 bases, and 10 bases lay between the germline ends. Per germline, CDR1 DFQATT and CDR2 SNEGSKA (reference sequence). This CDR3 spans 13 amino acids.

As to this clonotype: A much larger clone lies a single base off, so this may be a read error. This chain uses TRBV5-1 with TRBJ1-3, with no clear D. V gave up 3 bases and J gave up 9 bases, with 7 bases separating them. The length of the CDR3 is 11 residues. The germline CDR1 and CDR2 sequences are SGHRS and YFSETQ. CDR3: CASSSDSTIYF. The CDR3 DNA follows: TGCGCCAGCAGCTCGGATAGCACCATATATTTT.

This clonotype was found many times. V usage is TRBV10-3 and J usage is TRBJ2-7; 8 bases line up with TRBD1. The V segment lost 3 bases and the J segment 6 bases; nucleotides outside the gene matches: 10. This CDR3 spans 15 amino acids. CDR1 ENHRY and CDR2 SYGVKD come from the germline V gene. The CDR3 DNA reads as TGTGCCATCAGTGACGCCGGACAGGGAGCTCGCGAGCAGTACTTC. Translated: CAISDAGQGAREQYF.

This clonotype was observed a few times. V usage is TRBV4-1 and J usage is TRBJ2-2; D unresolved. The germline CDR1 and CDR2 sequences are MGHRA and YSYEKL. V was shortened by 2 bases and J by 3 bases, with 4 bases between the two germline ends. CDR3 size: 13 residues. The CDR3 is CASSQPYTGELFF. The DNA for the CDR3 is TGCGCCAGCAGCCAACCGTACACCGGGGAGCTGTTTTTT.

This clonotype was counted a few times. Its ends do not fully match the called genes, so a read error is possible. This chain joins TRBV12-3 or TRBV12-4 and TRBJ1-1; 10 positions agree with TRBD1. The length of the CDR3 is 14 residues. The CDR3 DNA follows: TGTGCCAGCAGACGGGACAGGGGTTGGACTGAAGCTTCCTTT. Amino acids: CASRRDRGWTEASF.

The chain combines TRBV25-1 with TRBJ1-2; 8 nucleotides line up with TRBD1. Germline V gene data show CDR1 as MGHDK and CDR2 as SYGVNS. The CDR3 consists of 13 residues. V was pared by 6 bases and J by 3 bases, with 3 bases of the junction left unmatched. CDR3: CASREDRDYGYTF. The CDR3 DNA reads as TGTGCCAGCAGGGAGGACAGGGACTATGGCTACACCTTC.

This clonotype was detected many times. The V call is TRBV24-1, the J call TRBJ2-5; D might be TRBD1 (5 bases). V was clipped by 4 bases and J by 3 bases, with 11 bases between them. CDR3 length equals 14 residues. Germline values: CDR1 KGHDR, CDR2 SFDVKD. The DNA of the CDR3 is TGTGCCACCAGTGACCCGGACACGGAAGAGACCCAGTACTTC. It translates to CATSDPDTEETQYF.

V and J are TRBV2 and TRBJ1-4; a possible D gene is TRBD1 (5 bases). This CDR3 is built from 13 residues. V was pared by 8 bases and J by 5 bases, with 12 bases between. Germline V gene lookup returns CDR1 SNHLY and CDR2 FYNNEI. The CDR3: CASARGSNEKLFF. The CDR3 nucleotides read TGTGCCAGCGCTCGGGGCTCCAATGAAAAACTGTTTTTT.

The table lists this clonotype with a count of one. One end of the junction fails to match germline, which may point to a read error. The gene calls are TRBV20-1 and TRBJ2-3, with TRBD2 identical over 10 bases. Germline V gene lookup returns CDR1 DFQATT and CDR2 SNEGSKA (reference sequence). The CDR3 is 14 residues long. The CDR3 reads CCANLAGAGGTQYF. CDR3 coding DNA: TGCTGTGCTAATCTAGCGGGGGCCGGAGGTACGCAGTATTTT.

The chain links TRBV6-6 to TRBJ1-2; 11 bases align to TRBD1. Per the germline V gene, CDR1 is MNHNY and CDR2 is SVGAGI (reference sequence). This CDR3 has 16 residues. The V segment lost 5 bases and the J segment 4 bases; nucleotides outside the gene matches: 9. The CDR3 loop reads CASSDLAGTGGYGYTF. CDR3 sequence (DNA): TGTGCCAGCAGTGATCTCGCCGGGACAGGGGGCTATGGCTACACCTTC.

In its sample, this clonotype was seen a few times. J is TRBJ2-5 and V is TRBV5-8, with unresolved D. This CDR3 comprises 13 residues. The germline CDR1 and CDR2 sequences are SGHTS and YDEGEE. V lost 0 bases and J lost 3, with 6 bases in between. CDR3 DNA: TGTGCCAGCAGCTTGGTGGCAGAAGAGACCCAGTACTTC. Residues: CASSLVAEETQYF.

The chain joins TRBV6-5 to TRBJ2-5; the match to TRBD2 covers 10 bases. Germline assignment: CDR1 MNHEY and CDR2 SVGAGI. The length of the CDR3 is 15 residues. V shed 4 bases and J 0 bases; nucleotides not matched to a gene: 2. The CDR3 DNA reads as TGTGCCAGCAGTTCAGCGGGAGGGTACCAAGAGACCCAGTACTTC. Amino acids: CASSSAGGYQETQYF.

Ten or more counts support this clonotype. CDR3 bases: TGTGCCAGCAGCTTAGCGCCGGATAGCGGGAGGGCCAAAGAGACCCAGTACTTC. It translates to CASSLAPDSGRAKETQYF. The chain carries TRBV7-9 and TRBJ2-5, with 11 bases matching TRBD2. The CDR3 runs to 18 residues. The trim removed 0 bases at V and 3 bases at J, leaving 9 bases unmatched. CDR1 and CDR2 from the germline V gene are SEHNR and FQNEAQ (reference sequence). Full variable domain (outside the CDR3, taken from reference TRBV7-9 and TRBJ2-5): DTGVSQNPRHKITKRGQNVTFRCDPISEHNRLYWYRQTLGQGPEFLTYFQNEAQLEKSRLLSDRFSAERPKGSFSTLEIQRTEQGDSAMYLCASSLAPDSGRAKETQYFGPGTRLLVL.

This clonotype was observed many times. This sequence joins TRBV7-9 and TRBJ2-7, with D unclear. Looked up from germline, CDR1 is SEHNR and CDR2 is FQNEAQ (reference sequence). V shed 1 base and J shed 4 bases, with 5 bases lying between them. This CDR3 region has 12 residues. This CDR3 is CASSLVKYEQYF. CDR3 nucleotide sequence: TGTGCCAGCAGCTTAGTCAAGTACGAGCAGTACTTC. Looking up the rest from reference TRBV7-9 and TRBJ2-7 gives the full variable domain: DTGVSQNPRHKITKRGQNVTFRCDPISEHNRLYWYRQTLGQGPEFLTYFQNEAQLEKSRLLSDRFSAERPKGSFSTLEIQRTEQGDSAMYLCASSLVKYEQYFGPGTRLTVT.

This clonotype was recorded only once. The junction does not match germline at one end; this may be a read error. The chain carries TRBV7-7 and TRBJ1-1; the D is unclear. Germline CDR1 is SSHAT and CDR2 is FNYEAQ (reference sequence). CDR3 length: 9 amino acids. The DNA for the CDR3 is TGTGCTAGCAACACTGAAGCTTTCTTT. Amino acid sequence: CASNTEAFF. The full variable domain, in which reference TRBV7-7 and TRBJ1-1 provide the parts outside the CDR3, is GAGVSQSPRYKVTKRGQDVTLRCDPISSHATLYWYQQALGQGPEFLTYFNYEAQPDKSGLPSDRFSAERPEGSISTLTIQRTEQRDSAMYRCASNTEAFFGQGTRLTVV.

This clonotype occurred a few times. This chain joins TRBV6-2 or TRBV6-3 and TRBJ2-7; the D gene is possibly TRBD1 (6 bases). Trimming left V 2 bases short and J 0 bases short, with 11 bases between. Germline V lookup: CDR1 MNHEY, CDR2 SVGEGT. The CDR3 totals 15 residues. CDR3 residues: CASSYTQGHSYEQYF. The DNA for the CDR3 is TGTGCCAGCAGTTACACCCAGGGACACTCCTACGAGCAGTACTTC.

The chain has TRBV5-6 and TRBJ2-7; D uncertain. Trimming took 4 bases from V and 2 from J, leaving 10 bases between them. Per the germline V gene, CDR1 is SGHDT and CDR2 is YYEEEE. The CDR3 spans 13 residues. CDR3 amino acids: CASSTVHPYEQYF. The CDR3 bases are TGTGCCAGCAGCACGGTACATCCCTACGAGCAGTACTTC.

The chain combines TRBV6-5 with TRBJ1-2, with unresolved D. CDR3 length equals 14 residues. Looked up from germline, CDR1 is MNHEY and CDR2 is SVGAGI. Trimming removed 6 bases from V and 8 bases from J, with 19 bases in between. CDR3 nucleotides: TGTGCCAGCAGGAAAGACCGGACGGGCGTCGGCTACACCTTC. Residues: CASRKDRTGVGYTF.

CDR3 sequence reads: CASSLSGQYEQYF. CDR3 DNA sequence: TGTGCCAGCAGTTTGTCAGGACAATACGAGCAGTACTTC. The chain couples TRBV12-3 or TRBV12-4 to TRBJ2-7; the D gene is possibly TRBD1 (5 bases). Trimming shortened V by 3 bases and J by 4 bases, and 10 bases separated the two germline ends. The CDR3 is 13 residues long.

This rearrangement joins TRBV18 to TRBJ2-5; D is unclear. This CDR3 is 14 amino acids long. The ends were cut back, 5 bases at V and 0 bases at J, with 10 bases in the middle. CDR1 KGHSH and CDR2 LQKENI come from the germline V gene. For the CDR3, the DNA is TGTGCCAGCTCATATCAGGCTTACCAAGAGACCCAGTACTTC. It specifies CASSYQAYQETQYF.

The chain has TRBV28 and TRBJ1-2; no definite D call. The CDR3 covers 13 residues. The germline V gene encodes CDR1 MDHEN and CDR2 SYDVKM. Trimming stripped 6 bases from V and 4 bases from J, with 12 bases between. The CDR3 region is CASSLQESYGYTF. The CDR3, as DNA: TGTGCCAGCAGCCTTCAGGAAAGCTATGGCTACACCTTC.

This clonotype has a count of ten or more. The chain uses TRBV5-6 and TRBJ1-5; D unclear. The ends were cut back, 0 bases at V and 1 base at J, with 8 bases in the middle. The CDR3 contains 15 residues. The V gene's germline CDR1 is SGHDT and CDR2 YYEEEE. In DNA, the CDR3 is TGTGCCAGCAGCTTGGTTGGGCAGAGCAATCAGCCCCAGCATTTT. Translating gives CASSLVGQSNQPQHF. Full variable domain (missing parts from reference TRBV5-6 and TRBJ1-5): DAGVTQSPTHLIKTRGQQVTLRCSPKSGHDTVSWYQQALGQGPQFIFQYYEEEERQRGNFPDRFSGHQFPNYSSELNVNALLLGDSALYLCASSLVGQSNQPQHFGDGTRLSIL.

J is TRBJ1-4 and V is TRBV2, with 8 bases that match TRBD1. After removal of 6 bases from V and 7 bases from J, the junction contained 7 bases not matched to a gene. In germline, CDR1 is SNHLY, CDR2 FYNNEI. This CDR3 is built from 14 residues. The CDR3 DNA is TGTGCCAGCAGGTCCGGGACAGGCCTTGAAAAACTGTTTTTT. Residues: CASRSGTGLEKLFF.

V and J are TRBV2 and TRBJ2-5; D is uncertain. The CDR3 is 15 amino acids. Germline values: CDR1 SNHLY, CDR2 FYNNEI. Deletions cut 4 bases from V and 4 bases from J, with 16 bases between. The CDR3 region is CASSVAGLGPETQYF. The DNA of the CDR3 is TGTGCCAGCAGTGTGGCAGGCCTCGGCCCAGAGACCCAGTACTTC.

The sample holds many counts of this clonotype. This may be a read error: a much more frequent sequence differs by one nucleotide. This chain uses TRBV10-3 with TRBJ2-5; 11 nucleotides align to TRBD2. The CDR3 runs 16 residues. Germline-derived CDR1 and CDR2 are ENHRY and SYGVKD. CDR3 nucleotide sequence: TGTGTCATCAGTGATCTGGGACTAGCGGTAGGAGAGACCCAGTACTTC. This codes for CVISDLGLAVGETQYF.

To note about this clonotype: A read error may explain this, as a much larger clone is one base away. This sequence joins TRBV25-1 and TRBJ1-6; tentatively, D is TRBD1 (5 bases). Germline values: CDR1 MGHDK, CDR2 SYGVNS. V gave up 5 bases and J gave up 9 bases, with 17 bases separating them. This CDR3 comprises 15 residues. CDR3 sequence reads: CASSLGRTGTSPLHF. The CDR3 bases are TGTGCCAGCAGTTTGGGTAGGACCGGGACTTCACCCCTCCACTTT. Together with reference TRBV25-1 and TRBJ1-6, the CDR3 gives the full variable domain: EADIYQTPRYLVIGTGKKITLECSQTMGHDKMYWYQQDPGMELHLIHYSYGVNSTEKGDLSSESTVSRIRTEHFPLTLESARPSHTSQYLCASSLGRTGTSPLHFGNGTRLTVT.

This clonotype has a handful of counts. A read error may be the cause here, since a much bigger clone is one base away. V usage is TRBV12-3 or TRBV12-4 and J usage is TRBJ2-5; 8 bases match TRBD1. The CDR3 consists of 15 residues. CDR3 sequence reads: CAGSADRGWAETQYF. In nucleotides, the CDR3 is TGTGCCGGCAGCGCAGACAGGGGATGGGCGGAGACCCAGTACTTC.

This clonotype was counted many times. The J gene is TRBJ2-2, the V gene TRBV12-3 or TRBV12-4; a weak D match, TRBD2 (7 bases). CDR3 length: 16 amino acids. V lost 3 bases, J lost 7 bases, and 18 bases lay in between. For the CDR3, the DNA is TGTGCCAGCAGTTTGGGGGGGGCCGGTAGAAACGGGGAGCTGTTTTTT. Its protein is CASSLGGAGRNGELFF.

This chain joins TRBV9 and TRBJ2-5; a possible D gene is TRBD1 (6 bases). V was pared by 3 bases and J by 9 bases, with 18 bases between. The V gene's germline CDR1 is SGDLS and CDR2 YYNGEE. The CDR3 is 14 residues long. The CDR3 DNA sequence: TGTGCCAGCAGCGGAGGGGGATTCGATCAGCCCCAGTACTTC. Translation: CASSGGGFDQPQYF.

In its sample, this clonotype was seen many times. The rearrangement links TRBV11-2 to TRBJ1-1; D uncertain. The CDR3 totals 16 residues. Germline assignment: CDR1 SGHAT and CDR2 FQNNGV. Trimming stripped 1 base from V and 4 bases from J, with 16 bases between. CDR3 protein: CASSLAPGLGSTEAFF. The CDR3 region has the DNA TGTGCCAGCAGCTTAGCTCCGGGCCTCGGGAGCACTGAAGCTTTCTTT.

This clonotype was recorded many times. The genes are TRBV5-4 and TRBJ2-5; TRBD1 matches at 9 bases. This CDR3 comprises 15 residues. The germline gives CDR1 SGHNT, CDR2 YYREEE (reference sequence). The V gene end was trimmed by 5 bases and the J gene end by 3 bases; junction bases not matched to a gene: 8. CDR3 bases: TGTGCCAGCAGTCAGGGACAGGGAGTAAAAGAGACCCAGTACTTC. It is translated as CASSQGQGVKETQYF. The full variable domain, with the rest looked up from reference TRBV5-4 and TRBJ2-5, is ETGVTQSPTHLIKTRGQQVTLRCSSQSGHNTVSWYQQALGQGPQFIFQYYREEENGRGNFPPRFSGLQFPNYSSELNVNALELDDSALYLCASSQGQGVKETQYFGPGTRLLVL.

This clonotype was counted many times. This chain uses TRBV7-9 with TRBJ1-2; 7 positions agree with TRBD1. The length of the CDR3 is 14 residues. The V and J ends lost 5 bases and 3 bases, in that order; junction bases with no gene match: 6. Looked up from germline, CDR1 is SEHNR and CDR2 is FQNEAQ (reference sequence). CDR3 in amino acids: CASSHRGGDYGYTF. DNA of the CDR3: TGTGCCAGCAGCCACAGGGGTGGGGACTATGGCTACACCTTC. Supplemented by reference TRBV7-9 and TRBJ1-2, the full variable domain reads DTGVSQNPRHKITKRGQNVTFRCDPISEHNRLYWYRQTLGQGPEFLTYFQNEAQLEKSRLLSDRFSAERPKGSFSTLEIQRTEQGDSAMYLCASSHRGGDYGYTFGSGTRLTVV.